These 9 T cell receptor beta chains originate from one sample sequenced in a study of T cells after yellow fever vaccination. TCRdb redid the calling of the 5' RACE reads with MiXCR, one entry per CDR3 protein. Seen here are about 260,000 distinct CDR3 sequences, 10% to 15% observed once, and the top ten hold 0.4% to 0.55%. Source: CD4+ T cells sorted from PBMCs, taken 45 days after the yellow fever booster vaccination. Every receptor here comes from a man in his thirties or forties who received the YFV17D yellow fever vaccine.

On this clonotype: The junction and the germline gene differ at one end; a read error may be behind it. The rearrangement joins TRBV7-7 to TRBJ2-3; 7 positions match TRBD2. In germline, CDR1 is SSHAT, CDR2 FNYEAQ (reference sequence). The CDR3 extends over 14 amino acids. CDR3: CASSPEGRADTQYF. CDR3 bases: TGTGCTAGCAGCCCTGAGGGGAGGGCAGATACGCAGTATTTT.

This clonotype has ten or more counts. The gene calls are TRBV9 and TRBJ2-3; D uncertain. V lost 2 bases and J 0 bases, leaving 1 base between the germline ends. The CDR3 extends over 12 amino acids. Germline assignment: CDR1 SGDLS and CDR2 YYNGEE. The CDR3 sequence is CASSVSTDTQYF. The CDR3 DNA sequence: TGTGCCAGCAGCGTCAGCACAGATACGCAGTATTTT.

With respect to this clonotype: Sequence at one end of the junction differs from germline and may be a read error. The V gene is TRBV5-6, the J gene TRBJ2-2; D might be TRBD1 (6 bases). CDR3 length: 15 residues. CDR1 and CDR2 from the germline V gene are SGHDT and YYEEEE. CDR3 DNA sequence: TGTGCCAGCAGCTTGACAGGGTTGGTCACCGAGGAGCTGTTTTTT. The encoded protein is CASSLTGLVTEELFF. The full variable domain, completed using reference TRBV5-6 and TRBJ2-2, is DAGVTQSPTHLIKTRGQQVTLRCSPKSGHDTVSWYQQALGQGPQFIFQYYEEEERQRGNFPDRFSGHQFPNYSSELNVNALLLGDSALYLCASSLTGLVTEELFFGEGSRLTVL.

This chain uses TRBV7-2 with TRBJ2-5, with 8 bases aligning to TRBD1. V was clipped by 5 bases and J by 6 bases; unmatched bases: 17. Germline V lookup: CDR1 SGHTA, CDR2 FQGNSA. The CDR3 has 17 residues. CDR3 loop: CASSVPTPETGEKTQYF. In DNA form, the CDR3 reads TGTGCCAGCAGCGTTCCTACCCCCGAGACAGGGGAAAAGACCCAGTACTTC.

The DNA of the CDR3 is TGTGCCAGCAGCCGCCGAGCCTTGGGGACTAGCGGGAGTAATGAGCAGTTCTTC. This gives the protein CASSRRALGTSGSNEQFF. The rearrangement joins TRBV11-2 to TRBJ2-1; 14 bases match TRBD2. The V and J ends lost 5 bases and 7 bases, in that order; junction bases with no gene match: 13. Per germline, CDR1 SGHAT and CDR2 FQNNGV. The CDR3 contains 18 residues.

This clonotype was seen only a few times. The chain employs TRBV10-3 and TRBJ1-1, with D unclear. Germline values: CDR1 ENHRY, CDR2 SYGVKD. V gave up 6 bases and J gave up 0 bases, with 5 bases separating them. The CDR3 runs 12 residues. CDR3 DNA: TGTGCCATCAGCGCCTTGAACACTGAAGCTTTCTTT. Translated, it gives CAISALNTEAFF.

This clonotype was picked up a small number of times. The chain uses TRBV20-1 and TRBJ1-2; 8 nucleotides align to TRBD1. CDR1 is DFQATT and CDR2 is SNEGSKA in the germline V gene (reference sequence). V lost 6 bases to trimming and J lost 4 bases; unmatched junction nucleotides: 13. CDR3 size: 15 residues. For the CDR3, the DNA is TGCAGTGCCACCCAACTTGGGCAGGGGGCCTATGGCTACACCTTC. It encodes CSATQLGQGAYGYTF.

The chain combines TRBV20-1 with TRBJ2-3; D ambiguous. CDR3 length: 14 residues. Germline lookup yields CDR1 DFQATT and CDR2 SNEGSKA (reference sequence). The V gene lost 6 bases and the J gene lost 2 bases, with 15 bases spanning the gap. Written as DNA, the CDR3 is TGCAGTGCCCCCCCACAAGGGTCCACAGATACGCAGTATTTT. As protein: CSAPPQGSTDTQYF.

V and J are TRBV6-2 or TRBV6-3 and TRBJ2-2; 10 bases align to TRBD1. Germline V gene sequence: CDR1 MNHEY, CDR2 SVGEGT. The CDR3 loop spans 16 amino acids. The V segment lost 6 bases and the J segment 5 bases; nucleotides outside the gene matches: 9. CDR3 amino acids: CASRLAGTGDTGELFF. The CDR3 nucleotides are TGTGCCAGCAGGCTAGCCGGGACAGGGGATACCGGGGAGCTGTTTTTT.